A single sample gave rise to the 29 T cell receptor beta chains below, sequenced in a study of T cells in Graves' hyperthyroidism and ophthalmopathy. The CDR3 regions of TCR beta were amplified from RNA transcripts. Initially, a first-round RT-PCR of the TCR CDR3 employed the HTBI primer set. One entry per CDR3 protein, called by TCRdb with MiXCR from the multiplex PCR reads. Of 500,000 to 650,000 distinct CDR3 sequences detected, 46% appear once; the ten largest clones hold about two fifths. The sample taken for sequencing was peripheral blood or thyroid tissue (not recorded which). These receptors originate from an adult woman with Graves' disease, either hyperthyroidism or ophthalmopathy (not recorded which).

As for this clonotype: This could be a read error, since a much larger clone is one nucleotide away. The CDR3, as DNA: TGCGCCAGCGGCCAAACGACGGGGACCGGGGAGCTGTTTTTT. This codes for CASGQTTGTGELFF. The chain links TRBV5-1 to TRBJ2-2; tentatively, D is TRBD2 (5 bases). V lost 7 bases to trimming and J lost 5 bases, with 15 bases between them. CDR1 and CDR2 (germline): SGHRS, YFSETQ. The CDR3 totals 14 residues.

The chain's CDR3 is CASSIDRDGVYEQYF. The CDR3 DNA follows: TGTGCCAGTAGTATAGATCGGGACGGAGTATACGAGCAGTACTTC. The V and J genes are TRBV19 and TRBJ2-7; D tentatively reads TRBD1 or TRBD2 (5 bases each). V gave up 0 bases and J gave up 4 bases, with 13 bases separating them. There are 15 residues in the CDR3. Germline V gene sequence: CDR1 LNHDA, CDR2 SQIVND (reference sequence).

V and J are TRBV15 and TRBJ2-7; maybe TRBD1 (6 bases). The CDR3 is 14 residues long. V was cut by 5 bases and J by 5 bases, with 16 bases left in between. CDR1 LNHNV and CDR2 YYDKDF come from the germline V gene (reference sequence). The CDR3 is CATSGPGELDEQYF. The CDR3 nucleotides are TGTGCCACCAGCGGTCCAGGGGAATTGGACGAGCAGTACTTC.

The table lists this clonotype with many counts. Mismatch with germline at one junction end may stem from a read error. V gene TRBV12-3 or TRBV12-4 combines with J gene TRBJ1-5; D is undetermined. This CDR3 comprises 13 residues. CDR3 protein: CVSSFSQDQPQHF. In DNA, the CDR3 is TGTGTCAGCAGTTTTTCCCAGGATCAGCCCCAGCATTTT.

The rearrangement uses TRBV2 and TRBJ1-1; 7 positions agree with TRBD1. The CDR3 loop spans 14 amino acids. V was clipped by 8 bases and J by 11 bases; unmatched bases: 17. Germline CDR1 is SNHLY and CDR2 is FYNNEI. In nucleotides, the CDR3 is TGTGCCAGCTTCCAGGGCCAGGGGGACGAAGGGGCTTTCTTT. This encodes CASFQGQGDEGAFF.

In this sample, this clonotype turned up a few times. This CDR3 is CAISDKGASSPLHF. CDR3 bases: TGTGCCATCAGTGATAAGGGGGCGAGTTCACCCCTCCACTTT. V gene TRBV10-3 combines with J gene TRBJ1-6; 7 positions agree with TRBD1. This CDR3 is built from 14 residues. In germline, CDR1 is ENHRY, CDR2 SYGVKD. Unmatched junction bases numbered 5, after V lost 3 bases and J lost 9 bases.

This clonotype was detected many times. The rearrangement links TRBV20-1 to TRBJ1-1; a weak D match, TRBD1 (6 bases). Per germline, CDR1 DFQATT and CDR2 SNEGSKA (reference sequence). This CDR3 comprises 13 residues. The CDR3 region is CTSSQGLNTEAFF. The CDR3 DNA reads TGCACCTCTTCGCAGGGGTTGAACACTGAAGCTTTCTTT.

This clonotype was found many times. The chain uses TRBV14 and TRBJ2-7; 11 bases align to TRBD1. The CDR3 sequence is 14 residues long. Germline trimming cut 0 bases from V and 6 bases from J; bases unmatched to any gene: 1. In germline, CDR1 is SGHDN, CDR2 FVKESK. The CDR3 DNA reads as TGTGCCAGCAGCCAAGAAGGGACAGGGGGCGAGCAGTACTTC. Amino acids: CASSQEGTGGEQYF.

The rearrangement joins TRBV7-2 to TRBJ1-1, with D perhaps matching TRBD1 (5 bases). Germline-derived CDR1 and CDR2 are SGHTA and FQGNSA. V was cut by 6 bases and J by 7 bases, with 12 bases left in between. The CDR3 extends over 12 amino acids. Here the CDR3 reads CASRPGFGEAFF. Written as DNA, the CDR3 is TGTGCCAGCAGGCCAGGGTTCGGTGAAGCTTTCTTT.

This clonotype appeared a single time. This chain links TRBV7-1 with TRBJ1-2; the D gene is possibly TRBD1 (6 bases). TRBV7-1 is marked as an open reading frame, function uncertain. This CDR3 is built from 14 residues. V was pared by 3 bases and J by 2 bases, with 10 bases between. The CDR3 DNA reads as TGTGCCAGCAGCTCGTCGGGACACAACTATGGCTACACCTTC. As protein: CASSSSGHNYGYTF.

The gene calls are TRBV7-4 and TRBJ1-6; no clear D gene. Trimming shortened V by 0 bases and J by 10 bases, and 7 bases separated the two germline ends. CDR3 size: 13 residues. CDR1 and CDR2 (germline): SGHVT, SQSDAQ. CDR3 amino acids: CASSLAPGSPLHF. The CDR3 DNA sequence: TGTGCCAGCAGCTTAGCACCGGGCTCACCCCTCCACTTT. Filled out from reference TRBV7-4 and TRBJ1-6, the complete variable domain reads GAGVSQSPRYKVAKRGRDVALRCDSISGHVTLYWYRQTLGQGSEVLTYSQSDAQRDKSGRPSGRFSAERPERSVSTLKIQRTEQGDSAVYLCASSLAPGSPLHFGNGTRLTVT.

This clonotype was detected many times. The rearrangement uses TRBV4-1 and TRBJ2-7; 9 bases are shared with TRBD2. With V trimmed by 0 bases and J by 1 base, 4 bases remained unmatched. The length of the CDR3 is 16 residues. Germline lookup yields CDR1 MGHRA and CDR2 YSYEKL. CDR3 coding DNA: TGCGCCAGCAGCCAAGAAGGTAGCGGGAGTTCCTACGAGCAGTACTTC. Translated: CASSQEGSGSSYEQYF.

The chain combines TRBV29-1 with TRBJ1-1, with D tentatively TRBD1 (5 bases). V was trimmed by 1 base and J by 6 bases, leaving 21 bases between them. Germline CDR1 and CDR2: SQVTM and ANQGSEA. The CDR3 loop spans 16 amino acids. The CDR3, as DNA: TGCAGCGTTGAAGGGAGCTCGGGCGGAAGGGGTCCTGAAGCTTTCTTT. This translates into CSVEGSSGGRGPEAFF.

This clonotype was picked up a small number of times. In nucleotides, the CDR3 is TGTGCCAGCAGCTTAGCCCCAGGGTGGACTGAAGCTTTCTTT. Translating gives CASSLAPGWTEAFF. The V call is TRBV7-9, the J call TRBJ1-1; TRBD1 is a possible D gene (5 bases). Looked up from germline, CDR1 is SEHNR and CDR2 is FQNEAQ (reference sequence). The CDR3 contains 14 residues. Trimming removed 0 bases at V and 5 bases at J, with 10 bases between.

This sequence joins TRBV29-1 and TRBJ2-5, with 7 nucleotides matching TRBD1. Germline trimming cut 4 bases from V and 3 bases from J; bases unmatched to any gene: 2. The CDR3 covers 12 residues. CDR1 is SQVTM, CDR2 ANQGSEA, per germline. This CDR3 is CSVVGTEETQYF. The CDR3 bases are TGCAGCGTTGTGGGGACAGAAGAGACCCAGTACTTC. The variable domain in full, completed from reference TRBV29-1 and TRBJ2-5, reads SAVISQKPSRDICQRGTSLTIQCQVDSQVTMMFWYRQQPGQSLTLIATANQGSEATYESGFVIDKFPISRPNLTFSTLTVSNMSPEDSSIYLCSVVGTEETQYFGPGTRLLVL.

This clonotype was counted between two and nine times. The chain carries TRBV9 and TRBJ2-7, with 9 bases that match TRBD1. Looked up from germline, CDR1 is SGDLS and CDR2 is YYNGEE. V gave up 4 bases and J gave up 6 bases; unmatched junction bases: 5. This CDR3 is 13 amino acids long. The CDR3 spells CASSWETGGEQYF. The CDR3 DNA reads TGTGCCAGCAGCTGGGAGACAGGGGGCGAGCAGTACTTC.

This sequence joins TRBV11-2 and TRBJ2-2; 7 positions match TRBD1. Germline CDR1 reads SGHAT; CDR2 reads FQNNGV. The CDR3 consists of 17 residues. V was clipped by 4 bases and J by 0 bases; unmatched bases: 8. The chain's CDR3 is CASSWDRDRANTGELFF. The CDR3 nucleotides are TGTGCCAGCAGCTGGGACCGGGACAGAGCGAACACCGGGGAGCTGTTTTTT.

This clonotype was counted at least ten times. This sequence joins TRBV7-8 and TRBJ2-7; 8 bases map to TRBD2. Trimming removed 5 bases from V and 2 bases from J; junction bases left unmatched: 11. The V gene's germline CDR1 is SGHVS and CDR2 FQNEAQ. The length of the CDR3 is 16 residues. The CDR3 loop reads CASSRGSAGDAYEQYF. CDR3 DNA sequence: TGTGCCAGCAGCCGGGGCTCAGCGGGAGATGCCTACGAGCAGTACTTC.

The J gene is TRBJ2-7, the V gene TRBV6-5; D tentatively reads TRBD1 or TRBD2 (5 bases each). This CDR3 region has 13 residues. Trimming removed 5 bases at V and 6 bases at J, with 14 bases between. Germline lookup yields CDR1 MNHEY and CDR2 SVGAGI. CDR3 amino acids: CASSAGTPTEQYF. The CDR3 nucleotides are TGTGCCAGCAGTGCCGGGACCCCAACCGAGCAGTACTTC.

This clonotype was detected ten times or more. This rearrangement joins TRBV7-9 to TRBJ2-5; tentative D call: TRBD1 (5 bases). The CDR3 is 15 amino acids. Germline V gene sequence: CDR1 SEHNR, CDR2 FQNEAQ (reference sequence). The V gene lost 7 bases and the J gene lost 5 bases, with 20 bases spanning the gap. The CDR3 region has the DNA TGTGCCAGCACTGTCAGGCGTACAGGCAGGGAGACCCAGTACTTC. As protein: CASTVRRTGRETQYF.

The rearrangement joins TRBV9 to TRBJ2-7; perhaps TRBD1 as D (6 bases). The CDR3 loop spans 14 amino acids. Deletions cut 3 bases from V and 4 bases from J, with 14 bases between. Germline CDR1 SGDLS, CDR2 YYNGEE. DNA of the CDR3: TGTGCCAGCAGCGGGGACATAGCTCAATACGAGCAGTACTTC. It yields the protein CASSGDIAQYEQYF.

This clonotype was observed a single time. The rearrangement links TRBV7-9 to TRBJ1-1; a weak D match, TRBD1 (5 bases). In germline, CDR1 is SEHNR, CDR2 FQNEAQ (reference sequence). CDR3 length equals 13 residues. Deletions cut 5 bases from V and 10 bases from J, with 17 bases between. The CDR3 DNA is TGTGCCAGCAGCGACAGCAACTCGGGGTCAGCTTTCTTT. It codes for CASSDSNSGSAFF.

The CDR3, as DNA: TGTGCCAGCAGCTCAGTCCGGGACGGGACCTACGAGCAGTACTTC. It translates to CASSSVRDGTYEQYF. This chain connects TRBV7-2 to TRBJ2-7, with D perhaps given as TRBD1 or TRBD2 (5 bases each). From germline, CDR1 is SGHTA and CDR2 FQGNSA. V was clipped by 4 bases and J by 2 bases, with 15 bases between them. CDR3 length: 15 residues.

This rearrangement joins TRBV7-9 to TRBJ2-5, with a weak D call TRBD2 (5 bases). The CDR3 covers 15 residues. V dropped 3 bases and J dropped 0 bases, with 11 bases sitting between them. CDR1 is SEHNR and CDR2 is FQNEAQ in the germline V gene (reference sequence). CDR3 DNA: TGTGCCAGCAGCTTGGAAGGGAGCAACCAAGAGACCCAGTACTTC. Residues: CASSLEGSNQETQYF.

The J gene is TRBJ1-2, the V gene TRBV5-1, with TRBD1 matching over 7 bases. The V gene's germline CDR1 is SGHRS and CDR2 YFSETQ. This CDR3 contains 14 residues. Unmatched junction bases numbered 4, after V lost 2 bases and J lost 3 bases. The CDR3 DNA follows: TGCGCCAGCAGCTTAACAGGGGCCGACTATGGCTACACCTTC. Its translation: CASSLTGADYGYTF.

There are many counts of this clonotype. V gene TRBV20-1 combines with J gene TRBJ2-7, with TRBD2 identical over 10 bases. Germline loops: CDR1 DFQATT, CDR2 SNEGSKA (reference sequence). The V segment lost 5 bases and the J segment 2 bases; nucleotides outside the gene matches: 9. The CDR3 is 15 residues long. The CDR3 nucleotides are TGCAGTGCTCCTAGGCCTAGCGGGGGTACCTACGAGCAGTACTTC. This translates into CSAPRPSGGTYEQYF.

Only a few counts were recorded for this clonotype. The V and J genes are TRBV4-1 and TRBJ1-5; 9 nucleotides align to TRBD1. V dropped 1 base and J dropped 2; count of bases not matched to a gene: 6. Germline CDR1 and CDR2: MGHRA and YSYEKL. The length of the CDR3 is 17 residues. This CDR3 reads CASSQVGQGMGNQPQHF. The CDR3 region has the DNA TGCGCCAGCAGCCAAGTTGGACAGGGGATGGGCAATCAGCCCCAGCATTTT.

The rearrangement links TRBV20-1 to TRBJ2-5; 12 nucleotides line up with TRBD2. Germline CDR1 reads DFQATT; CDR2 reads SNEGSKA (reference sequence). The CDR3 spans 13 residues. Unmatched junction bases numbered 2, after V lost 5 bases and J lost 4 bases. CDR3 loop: CSASGLAGETQYF. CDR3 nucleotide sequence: TGCAGTGCTTCGGGACTAGCGGGAGAGACCCAGTACTTC.

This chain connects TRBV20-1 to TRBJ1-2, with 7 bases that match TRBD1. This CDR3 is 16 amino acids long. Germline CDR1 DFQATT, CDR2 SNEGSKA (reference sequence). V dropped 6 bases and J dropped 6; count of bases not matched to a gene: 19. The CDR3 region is CSAPDRANGGYDGYTF. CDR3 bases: TGCAGTGCACCAGACAGGGCGAATGGAGGGTACGATGGCTACACCTTC.